This T cell receptor (beta chain) was captured by sequencing in a study of T-cell memory formation after mild COVID-19. Overall study: Clusters of TCRs were largely donor specific. Findings and caveats of the study: Within pre-infection memory, some responding clones were found, suggesting cross-reactive memory joined. Chiefly within CM and EM were the contracting CD4+ clones; CD8+ ones were within EMRA.

A single record per CDR3 protein comes from TCRdb applying MiXCR to the 5' RACE reads. The sample has a few hundred thousand distinct CDR3 sequences, around 24% seen once. This clonotype was seen a handful of times. Its cognate antigen is unknown. CDR3 length: 17 residues. Trimming took off 6 bases at V and 1 base at J, with 19 bases between the two ends. The sample comprised PBMCs or a T cell subset sorted from them (not recorded which). This clonotype was sampled from an adult woman who had mild COVID-19 (a few samples of this study predate the infection). Cell type and time point are not known. The chain uses TRBV12-3 or TRBV12-4 and TRBJ2-1; D perhaps matches TRBD1 (5 bases). CDR3 nucleotides: TGTGCCAGCAGGGGGCTAGGCGCCCGCACGTCCTACAATGAGCAGTTCTTC. Translated, it gives CASRGLGARTSYNEQFF.